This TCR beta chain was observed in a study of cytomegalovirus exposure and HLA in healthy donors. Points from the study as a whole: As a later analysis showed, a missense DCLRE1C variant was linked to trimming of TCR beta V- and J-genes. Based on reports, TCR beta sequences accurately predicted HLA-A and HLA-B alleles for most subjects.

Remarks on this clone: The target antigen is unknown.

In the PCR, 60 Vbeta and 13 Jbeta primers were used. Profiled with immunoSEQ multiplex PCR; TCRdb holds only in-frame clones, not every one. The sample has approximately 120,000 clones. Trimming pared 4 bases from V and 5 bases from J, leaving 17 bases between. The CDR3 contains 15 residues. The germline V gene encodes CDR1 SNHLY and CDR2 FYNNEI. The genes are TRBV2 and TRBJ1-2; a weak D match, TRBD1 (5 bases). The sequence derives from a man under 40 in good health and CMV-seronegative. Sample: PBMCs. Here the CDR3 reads CASSATGFGQYGYTF. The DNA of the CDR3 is TGTGCCAGCAGTGCCACAGGTTTTGGGCAATATGGCTACACCTTC.